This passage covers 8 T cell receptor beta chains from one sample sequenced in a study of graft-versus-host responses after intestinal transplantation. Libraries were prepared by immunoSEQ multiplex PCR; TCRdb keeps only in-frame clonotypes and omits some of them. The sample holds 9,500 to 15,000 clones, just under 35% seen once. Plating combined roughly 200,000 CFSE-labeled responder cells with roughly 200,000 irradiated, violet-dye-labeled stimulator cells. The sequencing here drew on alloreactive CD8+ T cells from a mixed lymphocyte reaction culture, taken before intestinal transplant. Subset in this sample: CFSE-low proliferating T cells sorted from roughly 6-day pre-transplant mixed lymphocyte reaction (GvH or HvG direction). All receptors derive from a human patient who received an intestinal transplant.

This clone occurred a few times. The CDR3: CASSLVGSSYNEQFF. The CDR3 DNA is TGCGCCAGCAGCTTGGTAGGGAGCTCCTACAATGAGCAGTTCTTC. The V call is TRBV5-1, the J call TRBJ2-1; D may be TRBD2 (5 bases). Trimming stripped 0 bases from V and 0 bases from J, with 7 bases between. This CDR3 has 15 residues. Germline V gene data show CDR1 as SGHRS and CDR2 as YFSETQ.

This CDR3 is CASSSGTSSYNEQFF. The CDR3 DNA follows: TGTGCCAGCAGTTCCGGGACTAGCTCCTACAATGAGCAGTTCTTC. This chain links TRBV27 with TRBJ2-1, with 8 nucleotides matching TRBD2. There are 15 residues in the CDR3. The J segment lost 0 bases and the V segment lost 4 bases, leaving 2 bases of the junction unmatched. The germline gives CDR1 MNHEY, CDR2 SMNVEV (reference sequence).

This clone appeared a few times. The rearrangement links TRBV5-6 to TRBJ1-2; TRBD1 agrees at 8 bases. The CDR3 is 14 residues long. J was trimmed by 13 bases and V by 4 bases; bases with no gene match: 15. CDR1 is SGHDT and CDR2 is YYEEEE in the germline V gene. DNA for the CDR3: TGTGCCAGCAGCGGGGGACAGGTGATTCTAAGAGGCACCTTC. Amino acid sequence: CASSGGQVILRGTF.

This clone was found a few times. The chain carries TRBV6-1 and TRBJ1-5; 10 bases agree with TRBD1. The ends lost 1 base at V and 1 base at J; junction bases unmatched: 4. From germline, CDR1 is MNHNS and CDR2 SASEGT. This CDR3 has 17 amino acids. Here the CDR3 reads CASSEGGTGESNQPQHF. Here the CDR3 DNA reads TGTGCCAGCAGTGAAGGCGGGACAGGGGAGAGCAATCAGCCCCAGCATTTT.

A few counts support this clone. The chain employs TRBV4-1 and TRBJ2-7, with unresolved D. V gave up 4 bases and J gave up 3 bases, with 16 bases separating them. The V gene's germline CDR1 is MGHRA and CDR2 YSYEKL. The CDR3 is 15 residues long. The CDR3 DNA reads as TGCGCCAGCAGCCTATGGCCCAGAGCCTTCTACGAGCAGTACTTC. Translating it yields CASSLWPRAFYEQYF.

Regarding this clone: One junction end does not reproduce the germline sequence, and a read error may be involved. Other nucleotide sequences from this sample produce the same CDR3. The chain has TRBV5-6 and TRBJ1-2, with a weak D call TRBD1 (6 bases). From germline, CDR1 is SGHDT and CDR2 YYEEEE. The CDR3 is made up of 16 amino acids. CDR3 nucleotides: TGCGCCCGCAGCTTGGGAGGGGGGGTAGCTAACTATGGCTACACCTTC. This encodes CARSLGGGVANYGYTF.

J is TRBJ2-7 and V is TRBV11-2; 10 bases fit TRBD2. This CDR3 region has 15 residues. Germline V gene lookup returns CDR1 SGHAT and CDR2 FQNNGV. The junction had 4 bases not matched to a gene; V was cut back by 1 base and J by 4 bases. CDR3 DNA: TGTGCCAGCAGCTTAGGTGCTAGCGGGAGTTACGAGCAGTACTTC. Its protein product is CASSLGASGSYEQYF.

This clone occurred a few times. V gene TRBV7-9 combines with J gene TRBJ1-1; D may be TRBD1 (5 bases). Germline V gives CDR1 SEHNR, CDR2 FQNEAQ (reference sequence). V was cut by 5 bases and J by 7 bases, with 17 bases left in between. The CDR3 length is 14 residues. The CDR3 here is CASSPLTGGVEAFF. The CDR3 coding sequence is TGTGCCAGCAGCCCTCTTACGGGGGGGGTTGAAGCTTTCTTT.